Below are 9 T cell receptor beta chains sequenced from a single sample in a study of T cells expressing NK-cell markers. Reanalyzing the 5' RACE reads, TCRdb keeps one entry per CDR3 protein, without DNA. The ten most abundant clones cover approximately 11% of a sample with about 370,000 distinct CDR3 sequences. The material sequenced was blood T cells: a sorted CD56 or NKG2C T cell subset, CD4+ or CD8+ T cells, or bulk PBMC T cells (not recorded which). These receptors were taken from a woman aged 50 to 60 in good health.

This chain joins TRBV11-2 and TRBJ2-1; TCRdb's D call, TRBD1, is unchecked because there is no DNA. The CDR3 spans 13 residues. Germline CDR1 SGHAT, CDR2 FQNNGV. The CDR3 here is CASSINRDTEQFF.

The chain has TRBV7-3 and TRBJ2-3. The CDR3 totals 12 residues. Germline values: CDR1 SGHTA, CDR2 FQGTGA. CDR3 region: CASSQSSDTQYF. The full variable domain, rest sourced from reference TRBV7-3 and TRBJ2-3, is GAGVSQTPSNKVTEKGKYVELRCDPISGHTALYWYRQSLGQGPEFLIYFQGTGAADDSGLPNDRFFAVRPEGSVSTLKIQRTERGDSAVYLCASSQSSDTQYFGPGTRLTVL.

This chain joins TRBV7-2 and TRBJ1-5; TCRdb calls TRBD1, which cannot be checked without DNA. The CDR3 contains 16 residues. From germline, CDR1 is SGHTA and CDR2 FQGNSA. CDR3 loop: CASSLDSGGSNQPQHF. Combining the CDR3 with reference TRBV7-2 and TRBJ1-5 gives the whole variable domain GAGVSQSPSNKVTEKGKDVELRCDPISGHTALYWYRQSLGQGLEFLIYFQGNSAPDKSGLPSDRFSAERTGGSVSTLTIQRTQQEDSAVYLCASSLDSGGSNQPQHFGDGTRLSIL.

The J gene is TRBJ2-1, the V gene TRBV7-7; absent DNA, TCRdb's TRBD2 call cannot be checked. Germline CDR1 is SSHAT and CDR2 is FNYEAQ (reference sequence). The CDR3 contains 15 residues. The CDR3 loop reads CASSSRLASHNEQFF. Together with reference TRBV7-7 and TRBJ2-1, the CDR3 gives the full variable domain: GAGVSQSPRYKVTKRGQDVTLRCDPISSHATLYWYQQALGQGPEFLTYFNYEAQPDKSGLPSDRFSAERPEGSISTLTIQRTEQRDSAMYRCASSSRLASHNEQFFGPGTRLTVL.

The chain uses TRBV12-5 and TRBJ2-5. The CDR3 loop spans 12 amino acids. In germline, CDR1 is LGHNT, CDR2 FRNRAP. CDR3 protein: CASGFFGETQYF.

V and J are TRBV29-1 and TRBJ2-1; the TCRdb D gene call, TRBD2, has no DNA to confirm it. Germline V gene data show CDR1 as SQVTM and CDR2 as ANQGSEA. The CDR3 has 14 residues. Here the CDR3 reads CSVHPRTSGSEQFF.

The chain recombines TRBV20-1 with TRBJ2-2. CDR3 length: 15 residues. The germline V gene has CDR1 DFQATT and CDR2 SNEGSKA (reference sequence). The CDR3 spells CSARVSNLNTGELFF.

The CDR3 is CASSPTGGVETQYF. The chain couples TRBV7-2 to TRBJ2-5; TCRdb's assignment of TRBD1 cannot be checked, as there is no DNA. This CDR3 is built from 14 residues. Germline assignment: CDR1 SGHTA and CDR2 FQGNSA.

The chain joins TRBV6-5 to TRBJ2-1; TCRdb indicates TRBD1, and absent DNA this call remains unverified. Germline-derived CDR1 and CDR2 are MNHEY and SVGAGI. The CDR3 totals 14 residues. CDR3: CASSYSPLAGEQFF.